In its sample, the clone carrying this T cell receptor (beta chain) was seen a few times. This specimen comes from a study of T cells in Graves' hyperthyroidism and ophthalmopathy. Uncontrolled infections, other autoimmune diseases, pregnancy or lactation led to exclusion of patients. The investigators amplified TCR beta CDR3 regions from RNA transcripts. An initial round of RT-PCR targeting the TCR CDR3 relied on the HTBI primer set. A single record per CDR3 protein comes from TCRdb applying MiXCR to the multiplex PCR reads. Among 700,000 or so distinct CDR3 sequences listed, about 15% were seen once. The CDR3 consists of 15 residues. V was pared by 0 bases and J by 1 base, with 9 bases between. Germline values: CDR1 SGDLS, CDR2 YYNGEE.

The chain recombines TRBV9 with TRBJ2-3; D unresolved. The material sequenced was blood. The sequence came from a young man with Graves' hyperthyroidism. The CDR3 reads CASSVGDLGTDTQYF. Here the CDR3 DNA reads TGTGCCAGCAGCGTAGGAGACCTTGGCACAGATACGCAGTATTTT.